The sequence of this T cell receptor (beta chain) was determined in a study of CD8+ T cells in alopecia areata. At the level of the study: Patients received oral tofacitinib, 5 to 10 mg twice daily, for moderate-to-severe alopecia areata.

Germline CDR1 is SGHRS and CDR2 is YFSETQ. CDR3 length: 14 amino acids. Trimming took 3 bases from V and 1 from J, leaving 11 bases between them. Remarks on this clone: What it recognizes is unknown.

The treatment: oral pan-JAK inhibitor, 5-10 mg twice daily. Study observations and caveats: Many expanded lesional clones persisted in scalp and blood during tofacitinib treatment. Alphabeta T cells residing in normal skin are also sequenced in scalp samples.

Once RNA had been extracted, it was reverse transcribed into cDNA to act as the sequencing template. The assay was immunoSEQ multiplex PCR, and TCRdb's table has in-frame clones only and misses some. The profile shows 93,000 or so clones, 65% to 90% of them singletons. This sample comprised CD8+ T cells sorted from blood, obtained at roughly week 30, from a patient treated with tofacitinib. The origin of this receptor is a human donor with alopecia areata. The chain is built from TRBV5-1 and TRBJ2-7; tentatively, D is TRBD1 (6 bases). The CDR3 sequence is CASSWTVVSYEQYF. The CDR3 DNA reads TGCGCCAGCAGCTGGACAGTGGTATCCTACGAGCAGTACTTC.